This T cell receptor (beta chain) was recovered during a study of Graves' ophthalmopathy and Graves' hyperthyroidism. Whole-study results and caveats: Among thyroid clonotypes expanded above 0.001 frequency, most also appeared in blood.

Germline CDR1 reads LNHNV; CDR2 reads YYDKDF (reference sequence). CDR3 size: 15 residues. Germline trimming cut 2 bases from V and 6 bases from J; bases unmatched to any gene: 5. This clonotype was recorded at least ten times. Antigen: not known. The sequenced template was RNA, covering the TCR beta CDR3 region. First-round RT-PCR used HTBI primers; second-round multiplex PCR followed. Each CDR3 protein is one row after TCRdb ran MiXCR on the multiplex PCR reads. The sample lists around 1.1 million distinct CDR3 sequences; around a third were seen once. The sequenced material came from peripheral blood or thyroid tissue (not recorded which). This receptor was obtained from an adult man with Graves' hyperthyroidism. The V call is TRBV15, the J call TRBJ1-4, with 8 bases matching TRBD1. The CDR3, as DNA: TGTGCCACCAGCAGACAGGGGGCTGGGTATGAAAAACTGTTTTTT. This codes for CATSRQGAGYEKLFF.